This TCR beta chain derives from a study of cytomegalovirus exposure and HLA in healthy donors. At the level of the study: The Caucasian-associated ancestry cluster held 80% to 90% of a few hundred genotyped donors.

Germline lookup yields CDR1 MDHEN and CDR2 SYDVKM. J lost 3 bases, V lost 8 bases, and 25 bases had no gene match. The CDR3 contains 20 residues. This clone was picked up a small number of times. Its antigen is unknown. PCR used 60 Vbeta primers and 13 Jbeta primers. The table came from immunoSEQ multiplex PCR; TCRdb's copy has only in-frame clones and leaves some out. This sample has roughly 120,000 clones, with 74% found just once. General study points: Highly shared sequence variants in one cluster were likely a sequencing artifact. Researchers counted roughly 150 TCR beta chains as cytomegalovirus-associated. Across donors, sequencing depth was assumed by presence/absence analyses to be roughly uniform.

The receptor's source is a woman aged 45-59 years in good health and CMV-seropositive. The specimen was PBMCs. J is TRBJ1-1 and V is TRBV28; 9 bases are shared with TRBD1. CDR3 sequence (DNA): TGTGCCAGCCACCCGTTCCGAATCCGGGACAGGGCCGTAAGTTACACTGAAGCTTTCTTT. Translation: CASHPFRIRDRAVSYTEAFF. Drawing the rest from reference TRBV28 and TRBJ1-1, the complete variable domain is DVKVTQSSRYLVKRTGEKVFLECVQDMDHENMFWYRQDPGLGLRLIYFSYDVKMKEKGDIPEGYSVSREKKERFSLILESASTNQTSMYLCASHPFRIRDRAVSYTEAFFGQGTRLTVV.